These T cell receptor beta chains were read from a single sample in a study of blood T cells in healthy people across ages. TCRdb called the 5' RACE reads again in MiXCR, with one record for every CDR3 protein. In the table there are over a million distinct CDR3 sequences, more than 35% of which are singletons. Sequencing input: blood. The receptors shown here come from a woman in her sixties in good health. CDR3s include the opening cysteine and the closing phenylalanine or tryptophan. The D gene is left open where the match is weak. A row's size may be missing; if present it is once, few, many or a size class.

v_gene: TRBV27; abundance: few; d_gene: TRBD1; j_gene: TRBJ2-7; CDR3nt: TGTGCCAGCAGTTTATCGCGTGGGGACAGGGTCCACGAGCAGTACTTC; CDR3aa: CASSLSRGDRVHEQYF
v_gene: TRBV11-2; abundance: NA; d_gene: TRBD2; j_gene: TRBJ2-1; CDR3nt: TGTGCCAGCAGCTTAGGAGCGGGAGGAAGGAATGAGCAGTTCTTC; CDR3aa: CASSLGAGGRNEQFF
v_gene: TRBV20-1; abundance: NA; d_gene: NA; j_gene: TRBJ2-2; CDR3nt: TGCAGTGCTAGAGACGGGGCAGGCACCGGGGAGCTGTTTTTT; CDR3aa: CSARDGAGTGELFF
v_gene: TRBV25-1; abundance: NA; d_gene: NA; j_gene: TRBJ2-6; CDR3nt: TGTGCCAGCAGTCCCCGTTGGAAAGGGGAGACCAACGTCCTGACTTTC; CDR3aa: CASSPRWKGETNVLTF
v_gene: TRBV29-1; abundance: NA; d_gene: NA; j_gene: TRBJ2-5; CDR3nt: TGCAGCGTCGCCCGGGACGGATACTACAATGAGCAGTACTTC; CDR3aa: CSVARDGYYNEQYF
v_gene: TRBV19; abundance: few; d_gene: NA; j_gene: TRBJ2-3; CDR3nt: TGTGCCAGTACCCAGACTAGTGGGGTCACAGATACGCAGTATTTT; CDR3aa: CASTQTSGVTDTQYF
v_gene: TRBV29-1; abundance: NA; d_gene: NA; j_gene: TRBJ1-2; CDR3nt: TGCAGCGTTGATGGGCCAGACTACTATGGCTACACCTTC; CDR3aa: CSVDGPDYYGYTF
v_gene: TRBV27; abundance: few; d_gene: TRBD1; j_gene: TRBJ1-2; CDR3nt: TGTGCCAGCAGTCCGTTGACAGGGGGCGAACTTGGCTACACCTTC; CDR3aa: CASSPLTGGELGYTF
v_gene: TRBV7-8; abundance: NA; d_gene: NA; j_gene: TRBJ2-2; CDR3nt: TGTGCCAGCAGCTTAGGCTCAGGGAGGTTGAACACCGGGGAGCTGTTTTTT; CDR3aa: CASSLGSGRLNTGELFF
v_gene: TRBV13; abundance: NA; d_gene: NA; j_gene: TRBJ1-1; CDR3nt: TGTGCCAGCAGCTTAGACATGGAAAGTGAAGCTTTCTTT; CDR3aa: CASSLDMESEAFF
v_gene: TRBV27; abundance: NA; d_gene: NA; j_gene: TRBJ2-5; CDR3nt: TGTGCCGGCAGTTTATATCCCGGGGAGACCCAGTACTTC; CDR3aa: CAGSLYPGETQYF
v_gene: TRBV15; abundance: few; d_gene: TRBD1; j_gene: TRBJ2-7; CDR3nt: TGTGCCACCAGCAGAGGGACAGGGGCGACACACCCCTACGAGCAGTACTTC; CDR3aa: CATSRGTGATHPYEQYF
v_gene: TRBV4-1; abundance: few; d_gene: NA; j_gene: TRBJ1-6; CDR3nt: TGCGCCAGCAGCCAACCTAGGGGATTTAATTCACCCCTCCACTTT; CDR3aa: CASSQPRGFNSPLHF
v_gene: TRBV5-1; abundance: few; d_gene: NA; j_gene: TRBJ2-1; CDR3nt: TGCGCCAGCAGCTTGGCCGACTCGGGAATCTACAATGAGCAGTTCTTC; CDR3aa: CASSLADSGIYNEQFF
v_gene: TRBV6-1; abundance: few; d_gene: TRBD1; j_gene: TRBJ1-1; CDR3nt: TGTGCCAGCCTCCAGGGGGGCAAGAGCACTGAAGCTTTCTTT; CDR3aa: CASLQGGKSTEAFF
v_gene: TRBV20-1; abundance: few; d_gene: TRBD1; j_gene: TRBJ2-5; CDR3nt: TGCAGTGCTGCCAGACCGGGACAGGGGCCCTACGGGCAGTACTTC; CDR3aa: CSAARPGQGPYGQYF
v_gene: TRBV2; abundance: NA; d_gene: NA; j_gene: TRBJ2-3; CDR3nt: TGTGCCAGCACCGGACCATATTCTAGCACAGATACGCAGTATTTT; CDR3aa: CASTGPYSSTDTQYF
v_gene: TRBV12-3/TRBV12-4; abundance: NA; d_gene: NA; j_gene: TRBJ2-1; CDR3nt: TGTGCCAGCAGTTTAGGTGCCGGCGACAATGAGCAGTTCTTC; CDR3aa: CASSLGAGDNEQFF
v_gene: TRBV28; abundance: NA; d_gene: NA; j_gene: TRBJ2-5; CDR3nt: TGTGCCAGCCAGGGACTGAACCAAGAGACCCAGTACTTC; CDR3aa: CASQGLNQETQYF
v_gene: TRBV5-1; abundance: few; d_gene: NA; j_gene: TRBJ2-7; CDR3nt: TGCGCCAGCAGCCAAGGACCCGCGGGGGAGCAGTACTTC; CDR3aa: CASSQGPAGEQYF
v_gene: TRBV20-1; abundance: NA; d_gene: NA; j_gene: TRBJ2-2; CDR3nt: TGCGCCCCCCGGACACCGAACACCGGGGAGCTGTTTTTT; CDR3aa: CAPRTPNTGELFF
v_gene: TRBV5-1; abundance: NA; d_gene: TRBD1; j_gene: TRBJ2-7; CDR3nt: TGCGCCAGCAGCTCCGGGACAGGGATCCACGAGCAGTACTTC; CDR3aa: CASSSGTGIHEQYF
v_gene: TRBV12-3/TRBV12-4; abundance: NA; d_gene: TRBD2; j_gene: TRBJ2-3; CDR3nt: TGTGCCAGCAGTTTACTAGCGGGAGCTGCAGATACGCAGTATTTT; CDR3aa: CASSLLAGAADTQYF
v_gene: TRBV27; abundance: few; d_gene: NA; j_gene: TRBJ2-7; CDR3nt: TGTGCCAGCAGTTTAAAGGGGGGCGAGCAGTACTTC; CDR3aa: CASSLKGGEQYF
v_gene: TRBV25-1; abundance: NA; d_gene: NA; j_gene: TRBJ2-2; CDR3nt: TGTGCCAGCAACGGCGGGACATACTCGAACACCGGGGAGCTGTTTTTT; CDR3aa: CASNGGTYSNTGELFF
v_gene: TRBV7-9; abundance: NA; d_gene: TRBD1; j_gene: TRBJ1-2; CDR3nt: TGTGCCAGCAGCTCAGGGGGCGCATGGTCCTCGATGGATGGCTACACCTTC; CDR3aa: CASSSGGAWSSMDGYTF
v_gene: TRBV5-1; abundance: few; d_gene: TRBD2; j_gene: TRBJ2-3; CDR3nt: TGCGCCAGCAGCTTGGGACCGACTAGCCCAGATACGCAGTATTTT; CDR3aa: CASSLGPTSPDTQYF
v_gene: TRBV18; abundance: few; d_gene: NA; j_gene: TRBJ2-4; CDR3nt: TGTGCCAGCTCACCACAAACAGGGCTCGGGGCCAAAAACATTCAGTACTTC; CDR3aa: CASSPQTGLGAKNIQYF
v_gene: TRBV27; abundance: NA; d_gene: TRBD1; j_gene: TRBJ2-1; CDR3nt: TGTGCCAGCAGTTTAGGTCAGGGGGACAATGAGCAGTTCTTC; CDR3aa: CASSLGQGDNEQFF
v_gene: TRBV14; abundance: few; d_gene: NA; j_gene: TRBJ2-3; CDR3nt: TGTGCCAGCAGCCAAATGGGAAGCGATACGCAGTATTTT; CDR3aa: CASSQMGSDTQYF
v_gene: TRBV10-3; abundance: few; d_gene: NA; j_gene: TRBJ1-1; CDR3nt: TGTGCCATCAGTGAGTCGGGGCAGAACACTGAAGCTTTCTTT; CDR3aa: CAISESGQNTEAFF
v_gene: TRBV21-1; abundance: few; d_gene: NA; j_gene: TRBJ2-3; CDR3nt: TGTGCCAGCAGACAGGGGGGCACAGATACGCAGTATTTT; CDR3aa: CASRQGGTDTQYF
v_gene: TRBV4-1; abundance: few; d_gene: NA; j_gene: TRBJ2-1; CDR3nt: TGCGCCAGCAGCCAAGTACTTACTAGCATCTCCTACAATGAGCAGTTCTTC; CDR3aa: CASSQVLTSISYNEQFF
v_gene: TRBV5-1; abundance: NA; d_gene: NA; j_gene: TRBJ2-5; CDR3nt: TGCGCCAGCAGCTTGGCAGGGATGGAGACCCAGTACTTC; CDR3aa: CASSLAGMETQYF
v_gene: TRBV15; abundance: NA; d_gene: TRBD2; j_gene: TRBJ2-3; CDR3nt: TGTGCCACCAGCAGAGTTTTAGCGGGACGAGAGGGGGCGCAGTATTTT; CDR3aa: CATSRVLAGREGAQYF
v_gene: TRBV25-1; abundance: few; d_gene: NA; j_gene: TRBJ2-7; CDR3nt: TGTGCCACGGGACGCCTCTACGAGCAGTACTTC; CDR3aa: CATGRLYEQYF
v_gene: TRBV12-3/TRBV12-4; abundance: NA; d_gene: NA; j_gene: TRBJ2-5; CDR3nt: TGTGCCAGCAGTTTAGACAGGTACCAAGAGACCCAGTACTTC; CDR3aa: CASSLDRYQETQYF
v_gene: TRBV9; abundance: NA; d_gene: NA; j_gene: TRBJ2-7; CDR3nt: TGTGCCAGCAGCGTAGCGGCTAGCTCCCCCTACGAGCAGTACTTC; CDR3aa: CASSVAASSPYEQYF
v_gene: TRBV27; abundance: many; d_gene: TRBD2; j_gene: TRBJ2-7; CDR3nt: TGTGCCAGCAGAAAAAATAGCGGGAGGGCCGGGGAGCAGTACTTC; CDR3aa: CASRKNSGRAGEQYF
v_gene: TRBV7-7; abundance: few; d_gene: TRBD2; j_gene: TRBJ2-1; CDR3nt: TGTGCCAGCAGCCAGGGACTAGTAACCTACAATGAGCAGTTCTTC; CDR3aa: CASSQGLVTYNEQFF
v_gene: TRBV4-1; abundance: NA; d_gene: NA; j_gene: TRBJ1-5; CDR3nt: TGCGCCAGCAGCCAAGAGGGGGAGTGGAGCAATCAGCCCCAGCATTTT; CDR3aa: CASSQEGEWSNQPQHF
v_gene: TRBV18; abundance: NA; d_gene: TRBD2; j_gene: TRBJ2-1; CDR3nt: TGTGCCAGCTCACCCCTTAGCGGGAGAGCCTACAATGAGCAGTTCTTC; CDR3aa: CASSPLSGRAYNEQFF
v_gene: TRBV3-1; abundance: NA; d_gene: TRBD1; j_gene: TRBJ1-6; CDR3nt: TGTGCCAGCAACCTAAGGGGGCGAGATTCACCCCCCCACTTT; CDR3aa: CASNLRGRDSPPHF
v_gene: TRBV27; abundance: NA; d_gene: NA; j_gene: TRBJ2-5; CDR3nt: TGTGCCAGCAGTCCTCGACTAGTTGGGGAACAAAAGACCCAGTACTTC; CDR3aa: CASSPRLVGEQKTQYF
v_gene: TRBV20-1; abundance: NA; d_gene: TRBD2; j_gene: TRBJ2-7; CDR3nt: TGCAGTGCTAGGAAAACTAGCGGAGCCCGCCCCCTCTACGAGCAGTACTTC; CDR3aa: CSARKTSGARPLYEQYF
v_gene: TRBV7-9; abundance: few; d_gene: NA; j_gene: TRBJ2-5; CDR3nt: TGTGCCAGCAGCTTCTGGAATCCAGAGACCCAGTACTTC; CDR3aa: CASSFWNPETQYF
v_gene: TRBV6-5; abundance: NA; d_gene: NA; j_gene: TRBJ2-1; CDR3nt: TGTGCCAGCAGTTACGGGGTAGGGGACTACAATGAGCAGTTCTTC; CDR3aa: CASSYGVGDYNEQFF
v_gene: TRBV29-1; abundance: NA; d_gene: NA; j_gene: TRBJ1-5; CDR3nt: TGCAGCGCGGGCAGGGAGGGCCAGCCCCAGCATTTT; CDR3aa: CSAGREGQPQHF
v_gene: TRBV20-1; abundance: few; d_gene: NA; j_gene: TRBJ1-5; CDR3nt: TGCAGTGCTAGGGAGGGATACAGGAGGACCCTTAGCAATCAGCCCCAGCATTTT; CDR3aa: CSAREGYRRTLSNQPQHF
v_gene: TRBV2; abundance: few; d_gene: NA; j_gene: TRBJ2-1; CDR3nt: TGTGCCAGCAATCCGCAGAGCTCCTACAATGAGCAGTTCTTC; CDR3aa: CASNPQSSYNEQFF
v_gene: TRBV27; abundance: NA; d_gene: NA; j_gene: TRBJ2-7; CDR3nt: TGTGCCAGCAGCCCACAGGGTCTCTCCTACGAGCAGTACTTC; CDR3aa: CASSPQGLSYEQYF
v_gene: TRBV20-1; abundance: NA; d_gene: NA; j_gene: TRBJ2-7; CDR3nt: TGCGTCTGCAGTTCCCCGGCCTCCAATGAGCAGTACTTC; CDR3aa: CVCSSPASNEQYF
v_gene: TRBV2; abundance: NA; d_gene: NA; j_gene: TRBJ1-2; CDR3nt: TGTGCCAGGATTGTGGGATATGGCTACACCTTC; CDR3aa: CARIVGYGYTF
v_gene: TRBV5-1; abundance: NA; d_gene: TRBD2; j_gene: TRBJ2-1; CDR3nt: TGCGCCAGCAGCTTTAGCGGGAGCCACAGAAATGAGCAGTTCTTC; CDR3aa: CASSFSGSHRNEQFF
v_gene: TRBV2; abundance: NA; d_gene: TRBD2; j_gene: TRBJ2-1; CDR3nt: TGTGCCAGCAGGAGGACTAGCGGAGATTACAATGAGCAGTTCTTC; CDR3aa: CASRRTSGDYNEQFF
v_gene: TRBV28; abundance: few; d_gene: NA; j_gene: TRBJ2-2; CDR3nt: TGTGCCAGCAGGCGGGGAGACAGGGCGAACACCGGGGAGCTGTTTTTT; CDR3aa: CASRRGDRANTGELFF
v_gene: TRBV11-2; abundance: NA; d_gene: NA; j_gene: TRBJ1-1; CDR3nt: TGTGCCAGCAGCCCTGAAAAAGGAACCACTGAAGCTTTCTTT; CDR3aa: CASSPEKGTTEAFF
v_gene: TRBV7-8; abundance: NA; d_gene: NA; j_gene: TRBJ2-5; CDR3nt: TGTGCCAGCAGCCCCGTCGGCCGGGGAAATGAGCAGTACTTC; CDR3aa: CASSPVGRGNEQYF
v_gene: TRBV7-2; abundance: NA; d_gene: NA; j_gene: TRBJ2-1; CDR3nt: TGTGCCAGCAGCCCCCGGGGGCGGCGACACTACAATGAGCAGTTCTTC; CDR3aa: CASSPRGRRHYNEQFF
v_gene: TRBV6-5; abundance: few; d_gene: TRBD1; j_gene: TRBJ2-5; CDR3nt: TGTGCCAGCAGCACAGACAGGGTCGGAAAGACCCAGTACTTC; CDR3aa: CASSTDRVGKTQYF